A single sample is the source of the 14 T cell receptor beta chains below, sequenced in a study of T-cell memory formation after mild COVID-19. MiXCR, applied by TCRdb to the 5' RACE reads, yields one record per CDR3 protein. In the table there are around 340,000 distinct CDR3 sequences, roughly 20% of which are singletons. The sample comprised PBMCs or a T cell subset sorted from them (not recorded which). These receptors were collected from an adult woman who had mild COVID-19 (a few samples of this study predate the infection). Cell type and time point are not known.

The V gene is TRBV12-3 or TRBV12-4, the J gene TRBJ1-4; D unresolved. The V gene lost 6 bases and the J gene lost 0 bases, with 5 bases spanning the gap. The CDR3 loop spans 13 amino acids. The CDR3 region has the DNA TGTGCCAGCAGGACATCAACTAATGAAAAACTGTTTTTT. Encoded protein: CASRTSTNEKLFF.

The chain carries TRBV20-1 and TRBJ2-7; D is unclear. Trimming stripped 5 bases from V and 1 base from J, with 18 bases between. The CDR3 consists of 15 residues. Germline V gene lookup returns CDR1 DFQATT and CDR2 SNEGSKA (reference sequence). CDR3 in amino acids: CSAYPPALRSYEQYF. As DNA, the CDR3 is TGCAGTGCTTATCCCCCGGCACTAAGGTCCTACGAGCAGTACTTC.

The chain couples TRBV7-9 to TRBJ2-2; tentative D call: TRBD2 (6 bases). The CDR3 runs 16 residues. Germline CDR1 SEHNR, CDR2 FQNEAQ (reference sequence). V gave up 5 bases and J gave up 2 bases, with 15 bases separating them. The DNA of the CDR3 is TGTGCCAGCAGCCCTCGGCGGGGCGCCAACACCGGGGAGCTGTTTTTT. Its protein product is CASSPRRGANTGELFF.

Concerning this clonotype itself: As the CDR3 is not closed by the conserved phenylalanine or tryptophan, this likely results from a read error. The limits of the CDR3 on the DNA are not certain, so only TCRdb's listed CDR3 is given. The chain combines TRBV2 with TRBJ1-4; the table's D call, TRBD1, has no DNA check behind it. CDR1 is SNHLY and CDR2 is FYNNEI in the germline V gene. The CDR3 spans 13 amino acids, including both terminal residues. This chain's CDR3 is CASRETSDSAPFL.

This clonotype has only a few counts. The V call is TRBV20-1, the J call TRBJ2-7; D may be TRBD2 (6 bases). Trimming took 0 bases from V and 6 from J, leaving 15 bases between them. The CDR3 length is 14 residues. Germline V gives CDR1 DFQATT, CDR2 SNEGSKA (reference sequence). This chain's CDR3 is CSARDGGTDPEQYF. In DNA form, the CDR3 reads TGCAGTGCTAGAGATGGGGGGACGGACCCCGAGCAGTACTTC.

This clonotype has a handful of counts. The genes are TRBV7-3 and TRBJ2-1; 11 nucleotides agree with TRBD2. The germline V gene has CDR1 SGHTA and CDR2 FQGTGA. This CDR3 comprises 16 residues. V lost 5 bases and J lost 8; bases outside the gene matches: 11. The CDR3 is CASSPRGSGGADEQFF. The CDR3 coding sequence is TGTGCCAGCAGCCCTCGGGGTAGCGGGGGGGCGGATGAGCAGTTCTTC.

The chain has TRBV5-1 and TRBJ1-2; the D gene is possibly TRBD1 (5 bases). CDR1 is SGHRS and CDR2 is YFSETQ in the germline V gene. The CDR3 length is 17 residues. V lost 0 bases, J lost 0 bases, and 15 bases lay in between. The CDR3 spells CASSLDPRDSANYGYTF. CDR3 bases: TGCGCCAGCAGCTTGGACCCCCGGGACTCAGCTAACTATGGCTACACCTTC.

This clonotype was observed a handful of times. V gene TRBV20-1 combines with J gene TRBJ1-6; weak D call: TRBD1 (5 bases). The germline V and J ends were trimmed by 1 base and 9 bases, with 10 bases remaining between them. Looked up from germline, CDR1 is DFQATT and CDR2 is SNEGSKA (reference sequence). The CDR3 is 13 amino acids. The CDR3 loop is CSARVRAASPLHF. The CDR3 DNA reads TGCAGTGCTAGAGTCAGGGCGGCTTCACCCCTCCACTTT.

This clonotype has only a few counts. The CDR3 nucleotides read TGTGCCAGCAAATTGGAGGGCAATCAGCCCCAGCATTTT. It codes for CASKLEGNQPQHF. The chain has TRBV2 and TRBJ1-5, with D hard to call. Germline CDR1 is SNHLY and CDR2 is FYNNEI. V lost 7 bases and J 2 bases, leaving 9 bases between the germline ends. The CDR3 length is 13 residues.

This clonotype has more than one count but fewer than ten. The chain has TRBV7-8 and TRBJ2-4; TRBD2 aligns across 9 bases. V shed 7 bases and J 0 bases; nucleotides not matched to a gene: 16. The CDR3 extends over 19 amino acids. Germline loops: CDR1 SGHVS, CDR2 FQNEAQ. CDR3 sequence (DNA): TGTGCCAGCACCCCTAGTGGTAGCGGGAGTGAAGGAGCCAAAAACATTCAGTACTTC. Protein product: CASTPSGSGSEGAKNIQYF.

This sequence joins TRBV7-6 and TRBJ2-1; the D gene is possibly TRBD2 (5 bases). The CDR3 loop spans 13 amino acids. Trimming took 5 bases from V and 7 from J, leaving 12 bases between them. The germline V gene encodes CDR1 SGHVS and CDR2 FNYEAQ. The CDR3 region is CASSGRSGNEQFF. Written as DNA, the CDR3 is TGTGCCAGCAGCGGGCGGTCGGGGAATGAGCAGTTCTTC. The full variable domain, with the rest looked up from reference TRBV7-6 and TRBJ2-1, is GAGVSQSPRYKVTKRGQDVALRCDPISGHVSLYWYRQALGQGPEFLTYFNYEAQQDKSGLPNDRFSAERPEGSISTLTIQRTEQRDSAMYRCASSGRSGNEQFFGPGTRLTVL.

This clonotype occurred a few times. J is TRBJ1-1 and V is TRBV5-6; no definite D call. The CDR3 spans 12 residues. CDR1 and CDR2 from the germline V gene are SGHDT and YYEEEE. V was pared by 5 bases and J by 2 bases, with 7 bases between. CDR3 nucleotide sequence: TGTGCCAGCAGTCGTGACAACACTGAAGCTTTCTTT. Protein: CASSRDNTEAFF.

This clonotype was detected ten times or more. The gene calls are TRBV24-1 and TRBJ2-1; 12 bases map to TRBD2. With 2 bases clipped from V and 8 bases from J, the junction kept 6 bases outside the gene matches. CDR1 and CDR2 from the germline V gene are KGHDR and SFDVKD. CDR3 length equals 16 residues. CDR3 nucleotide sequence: TGTGCCACCAGTGATTCGCCTAGCGGGAGGGGCGATGAGCAGTTCTTC. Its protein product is CATSDSPSGRGDEQFF.

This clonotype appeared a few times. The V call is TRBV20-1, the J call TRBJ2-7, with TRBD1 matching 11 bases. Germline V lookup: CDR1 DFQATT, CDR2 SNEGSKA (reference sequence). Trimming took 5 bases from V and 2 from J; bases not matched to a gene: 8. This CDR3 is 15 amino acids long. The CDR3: CSAGNRDRGTYEQYF. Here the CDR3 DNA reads TGCAGTGCTGGAAACCGGGACAGGGGGACCTACGAGCAGTACTTC.